Each of the 21 T cell receptor beta chains below was sequenced from the same sample in a study of shared T cell receptors in the human thymus (dated by TCRdb to the early 2020s). Libraries were made using the immunoSEQ multiplex PCR assay. TCRdb re-hosts the immuneACCESS table, in-frame sequences only. Its copies lack some clones; in the studies checked, an unresolved V gene accounts for under half of them, and the cause for the rest is not known. In all, the sample holds hundreds of thousands of clones, and roughly 90% of those were seen once. The ten biggest clones cover approximately 0.01% of the sample. These data are also associated with another study on human thymus T cells.

Source material: thymocytes. The receptors here all came from a boy under two years old with a congenital heart defect. Donor details come from another sample of the same person, matched by shared clones.

The chain links TRBV9 to TRBJ2-1; a weak D match, TRBD2 (5 bases). This CDR3 comprises 17 residues. CDR1 and CDR2 (germline): SGDLS, YYNGEE. Trimming cost V 3 bases and J 0 bases, with 16 bases left between them. CDR3 DNA sequence: TGTGCCAGCAGCGACCCCATTGGAGGTGGCTCCTACAATGAGCAGTTCTTC. Protein: CASSDPIGGGSYNEQFF.

The rearrangement uses TRBV6-6 and TRBJ1-2, with D tentatively TRBD1 (5 bases). CDR3 length: 15 residues. Germline V gives CDR1 MNHNY, CDR2 SVGAGI (reference sequence). V was cut by 6 bases and J by 0 bases, with 14 bases left in between. DNA for the CDR3: TGTGCCAGCAGGGGGGGTTGGGGAGCTAACTATGGCTACACCTTC. Protein sequence: CASRGGWGANYGYTF.

The chain uses TRBV7-2 and TRBJ2-7, with 8 nucleotides matching TRBD2. After removal of 3 bases from V and 4 bases from J, the junction contained 5 bases not matched to a gene. Germline lookup yields CDR1 SGHTA and CDR2 FQGNSA. The CDR3 is 14 amino acids. CDR3 in amino acids: CASSFAGGAYEQYF. The CDR3 DNA reads as TGTGCCAGCAGCTTCGCGGGGGGCGCGTACGAGCAGTACTTC.

The CDR3 protein is CASSINGGRSFRDTQYF. CDR3 DNA sequence: TGTGCCAGTAGTATAAACGGCGGGAGGAGTTTTAGGGATACGCAGTATTTT. V usage is TRBV19 and J usage is TRBJ2-3; 8 bases are a match to TRBD2. V trimming: 2 bases; J trimming: 6 bases; junction bases outside the gene matches: 13. Germline-derived CDR1 and CDR2 are LNHDA and SQIVND (reference sequence). The CDR3 is 17 amino acids.

This clone was observed a handful of times. The V and J genes are TRBV29-1 and TRBJ2-2, with 7 nucleotides matching TRBD1. The trim removed 6 bases at V and 0 bases at J, leaving 4 bases unmatched. Germline V gene sequence: CDR1 SQVTM, CDR2 ANQGSEA. The CDR3 length is 14 residues. CDR3: CSVGGQANTGELFF. The CDR3 DNA follows: TGCAGCGTGGGTGGACAGGCGAACACCGGGGAGCTGTTTTTT.

This rearrangement joins TRBV5-4 to TRBJ1-1; D remains ambiguous. In germline, CDR1 is SGHNT, CDR2 YYREEE (reference sequence). The germline V and J ends were trimmed by 0 bases and 3 bases, with 6 bases remaining between them. The CDR3 covers 13 residues. The CDR3 spells CASSLVGHTEAFF. CDR3 nucleotides: TGTGCCAGCAGCTTGGTCGGTCACACTGAAGCTTTCTTT.

V gene TRBV19 combines with J gene TRBJ1-1; D ambiguous. Trimming took off 1 base at V and 1 base at J, with 13 bases between the two ends. The CDR3 has 16 residues. The germline gives CDR1 LNHDA, CDR2 SQIVND (reference sequence). The CDR3 DNA is TGTGCCAGTAGTATAGCCCGAGGCATACCGAACACTGAAGCTTTCTTT. Translation: CASSIARGIPNTEAFF.

The chain has TRBV7-6 and TRBJ2-5, with 7 bases fitting TRBD2. Unmatched junction bases numbered 10, after V lost 2 bases and J lost 4 bases. Per the germline V gene, CDR1 is SGHVS and CDR2 is FNYEAQ. This CDR3 spans 16 amino acids. CDR3 region: CASSLSDSGYPETQYF. For the CDR3, the DNA is TGTGCCAGCAGCTTATCAGATAGCGGGTACCCAGAGACCCAGTACTTC.

This clone was observed a few times. The chain links TRBV23-1 to TRBJ2-5, with 11 bases aligning to TRBD2. TRBV23-1 is annotated as an ORF whose role is uncertain. This CDR3 has 20 amino acids. V lost 2 bases to trimming and J lost 5 bases; unmatched junction nucleotides: 19. The CDR3 reads CASSQHKLAGAHIKSETQYF. The CDR3, as DNA: TGCGCCAGCAGTCAACACAAACTAGCGGGAGCCCACATAAAATCGGAGACCCAGTACTTC.

The chain recombines TRBV19 with TRBJ2-3, with D unclear. CDR1 and CDR2 (germline): LNHDA, SQIVND (reference sequence). V shed 3 bases and J shed 2 bases, with 9 bases lying between them. The CDR3 has 14 amino acids. The CDR3 DNA follows: TGTGCCAGTAGTATTTCCAGGTCCACAGATACGCAGTATTTT. Translating it yields CASSISRSTDTQYF. The full variable domain, rest sourced from reference TRBV19 and TRBJ2-3, is DGGITQSPKYLFRKEGQNVTLSCEQNLNHDAMYWYRQDPGQGLRLIYYSQIVNDFQKGDIAEGYSVSREKKESFPLTVTSAQKNPTAFYLCASSISRSTDTQYFGPGTRLTVL.

This clone occurred a few times. The rearrangement uses TRBV5-4 and TRBJ2-7; D is possibly TRBD2 (5 bases). With 4 bases removed from V and 4 bases from J, the gap between germline ends came to 18 bases. Germline lookup yields CDR1 SGHNT and CDR2 YYREEE (reference sequence). CDR3 size: 15 residues. Here the CDR3 DNA reads TGTGCCAGCAGCCCGGGCGGGCCCAGAGGGTACGAGCAGTACTTC. Translation gives CASSPGGPRGYEQYF.

This rearrangement joins TRBV4-3 to TRBJ1-5, with TRBD1 matching 10 bases. Germline loops: CDR1 LGHNA, CDR2 YSLEER. CDR3 size: 16 residues. With V trimmed by 0 bases and J by 6 bases, 5 bases remained unmatched. The CDR3 loop is CASSQDRRDRGQPQHF. The CDR3 nucleotides read TGCGCCAGCAGCCAAGATCGACGGGACAGGGGTCAGCCCCAGCATTTT.

This chain links TRBV29-1 with TRBJ2-5; 14 nucleotides align to TRBD2. The ends lost 2 bases at V and 5 bases at J; junction bases unmatched: 4. This CDR3 has 15 residues. From germline, CDR1 is SQVTM and CDR2 ANQGSEA. The CDR3 loop is CSVERLAGGRETQYF. CDR3 DNA sequence: TGCAGCGTTGAACGACTAGCGGGAGGGCGGGAGACCCAGTACTTC.

The V call is TRBV27, the J call TRBJ2-3; TRBD2 agrees at 9 bases. Per germline, CDR1 MNHEY and CDR2 SMNVEV (reference sequence). Trimming took 8 bases from V and 0 from J; bases not matched to a gene: 6. The CDR3 consists of 15 residues. CDR3 nucleotide sequence: TGTGCCAGCCTGACTAGCGGAACTAGCACAGATACGCAGTATTTT. Residues: CASLTSGTSTDTQYF.

The CDR3 nucleotides are TGCGCCAGCAGCCAAGATCATCAGGAGGCTGCCGGGACTAGCTTCCCAGATACGCAGTATTTT. Protein: CASSQDHQEAAGTSFPDTQYF. V is TRBV4-3 and J is TRBJ2-3, with 9 bases identical to TRBD2. Germline loops: CDR1 LGHNA, CDR2 YSLEER. V shed 0 bases, J shed 4 bases, and the junction held 20 bases outside the gene matches. This CDR3 region has 21 residues.

This rearrangement joins TRBV27 to TRBJ1-3, with 8 nucleotides matching TRBD1. The length of the CDR3 is 13 residues. Germline assignment: CDR1 MNHEY and CDR2 SMNVEV (reference sequence). V gave up 8 bases and J gave up 8 bases; unmatched junction bases: 8. The CDR3 loop is CASGQGMADTIYF. The DNA of the CDR3 is TGTGCCAGCGGACAGGGAATGGCGGACACCATATATTTT.

This clone was recorded once. This chain joins TRBV5-1 and TRBJ2-1, with TRBD2 matching 8 bases. Losses at the gene ends were 3 bases for V and 4 bases for J; bases not matched to a gene: 3. Germline CDR1 and CDR2: SGHRS and YFSETQ. The CDR3 covers 14 residues. This chain's CDR3 is CASSSREGYNEQFF. The CDR3 DNA reads TGCGCCAGCAGCTCCCGGGAGGGTTACAATGAGCAGTTCTTC.

V and J are TRBV5-4 and TRBJ2-1; 8 positions match TRBD2. The germline V gene encodes CDR1 SGHNT and CDR2 YYREEE (reference sequence). The CDR3 has 15 amino acids. The ends lost 0 bases at V and 5 bases at J; junction bases unmatched: 4. CDR3 sequence: CASSLELAEDNEQFF. CDR3 bases: TGTGCCAGCAGCTTGGAACTAGCGGAAGACAATGAGCAGTTCTTC.

The chain is built from TRBV12-5 and TRBJ2-4; a weak D match, TRBD1 (6 bases). V shed 3 bases and J shed 5 bases, with 17 bases lying between them. Looked up from germline, CDR1 is LGHNT and CDR2 is FRNRAP. This CDR3 is built from 16 residues. CDR3 region: CASGLVRTARQNIQYF. The CDR3 DNA reads as TGTGCTAGTGGTTTAGTTCGGACAGCCCGCCAAAACATTCAGTACTTC. The full variable domain, completed using reference TRBV12-5 and TRBJ2-4, is DARVTQTPRHKVTEMGQEVTMRCQPILGHNTVFWYRQTMMQGLELLAYFRNRAPLDDSGMPKDRFSAEMPDATLATLKIQPSEPRDSAVYFCASGLVRTARQNIQYFGAGTRLSVL.

CDR3 coding DNA: TGTGCCAGCAGCTTATTGGCGGGGCCCGAGCAGTACTTC. Protein: CASSLLAGPEQYF. V is TRBV7-2 and J is TRBJ2-7, with D perhaps matching TRBD2 (6 bases). There are 13 residues in the CDR3. Trimming stripped 2 bases from V and 6 bases from J, with 11 bases between. CDR1 is SGHTA, CDR2 FQGNSA, per germline.

The CDR3 sequence: CASSFLTLQGASYEQYF. As DNA, the CDR3 is TGTGCCAGCAGCTTTCTCACTCTACAGGGAGCCTCATACGAGCAGTACTTC. This chain connects TRBV7-8 to TRBJ2-7; tentative D call: TRBD1 (6 bases). Germline V gene lookup returns CDR1 SGHVS and CDR2 FQNEAQ. There are 17 residues in the CDR3. Trimming took 3 bases from V and 4 from J, leaving 22 bases between them.